These T cell receptor beta chains were read from a single sample in a study of shared clonotypes between healthy human individuals. Sequencing used immunoSEQ multiplex PCR; TCRdb keeps in-frame clones, though not all of them. The sample includes under 2,000,000 clones, about 95% of them seen just once. Sequencing was done on a sample of naive CD8+ T cells sorted from blood. These receptors all stem from a man aged 18 to 30 in good health. Each CDR3 is given with its conserved first and last residue. The D gene is left open where the match is weak. Clone size is not always given. Where it is, it says once, few, many or a class for expanded clones.

clone size	V gene	J gene	D gene	CDR3 DNA	CDR3 protein
-	TRBV27	TRBJ2-7	TRBD1	TGTGCCAGCAGTTCCCCGGACAGGGCTCCCTACGAGCAGTACTTC	CASSSPDRAPYEQYF
-	TRBV27	TRBJ2-7	-	TGTGCCAGCAGTTTATCAGGATTCTACGAGCAGTACTTC	CASSLSGFYEQYF
-	TRBV9	TRBJ2-7	-	TGTGCCAGCAGCGTAGAGGGGGACACCTACTACGAGCAGTACTTC	CASSVEGDTYYEQYF
-	TRBV30	TRBJ1-2	TRBD1	TGTGCCTGGAGTATGGGACAGGGGTCCCTATATGGCTACACCTTC	CAWSMGQGSLYGYTF
-	TRBV10-2	TRBJ2-7	TRBD2	TGCGCCAGCAGTGAGGTCGGGGGACTAGCCCTCCACGAGCAGTACTTC	CASSEVGGLALHEQYF
-	TRBV28	TRBJ1-6	-	TGTGCCAGCAGTTACGATGGGGAACCCCTCCACTTT	CASSYDGEPLHF
-	TRBV6-6	TRBJ2-6	-	TGTGCCAGCCAAGAGGGTGGGGCCAACGTCCTGACTTTC	CASQEGGANVLTF
-	TRBV15	TRBJ1-1	-	TGTGCCACCAGCAGTGGAGAGGGTGACCCTGAAGCTTTCTTT	CATSSGEGDPEAFF
-	TRBV27	TRBJ2-6	-	TGTGCCAGCAGTTTCACAGTCTTCTCTGGGGCCAACGTCCTGACTTTC	CASSFTVFSGANVLTF
once	TRBV10-3	TRBJ2-1	TRBD1	TGTGCCATCAGTGGGGACAGCTACAATGAGCAGTTCTTC	CAISGDSYNEQFF
-	TRBV5-4	TRBJ2-7	-	TGTGCCAGCAGCTTTGGACCCTCCGAGCAGTACTTC	CASSFGPSEQYF
-	TRBV7-9	TRBJ2-2	-	TGTGCCTCCCGAGCACCGACCGGGGAGCTGTTTTTT	CASRAPTGELFF
-	TRBV5-4	TRBJ1-6	TRBD1	TGTGCCAGCAGCTTACCGGGACAGGGACATTCACCCCTCCACTTT	CASSLPGQGHSPLHF
-	TRBV28	TRBJ2-7	-	TGTGCCAGCAGCTCGATTGCTTATACATTGGAGCAGTACTTC	CASSSIAYTLEQYF
-	TRBV29-1	TRBJ2-5	TRBD2	TGCAGCGTCGTCGCGAGCGGGGAGGCGTACCAAGAGACCCAGTACTTC	CSVVASGEAYQETQYF
-	TRBV2	TRBJ2-7	TRBD2	TGTGCCAGCAGTGATGGGACTAGCGGCTACAGCTCCTACGAGCAGTACTTC	CASSDGTSGYSSYEQYF
few	TRBV5-5	TRBJ1-1	-	TGTGCCAGCAGCTTGGGGCTGAACACTGAAGCTTTCTTT	CASSLGLNTEAFF
-	TRBV5-4	TRBJ2-7	TRBD2	TGTGCCAGCAACCTGATGGGGGGGTACGAGCAGTACTTC	CASNLMGGYEQYF
-	TRBV30	TRBJ2-7	TRBD1	TGTGCCGGAGCTTCCGGGACAGGGATGCACGAGCAGTACTTC	CAGASGTGMHEQYF
-	TRBV7-9	TRBJ2-7	-	TGTGCCAGCAGCTTTACAGGAGACTACGAGCAGTACTTC	CASSFTGDYEQYF
-	TRBV7-9	TRBJ2-2	-	TGTGCCAGCAGCCTAATGCCGGGAGACACCGGGGAGCTGTTTTTT	CASSLMPGDTGELFF
-	TRBV28	TRBJ2-3	TRBD1	TGTGCCAGCAGTTTATGGGGACAGGGGGGTGATACGCAGTATTTT	CASSLWGQGGDTQYF
-	TRBV5-1	TRBJ2-1	-	TGCGCCAGCAGCTGGGACCCGGAGAATGAGCAGTTCTTC	CASSWDPENEQFF
-	TRBV7-2	TRBJ2-7	TRBD2	TGTGCCAGCAGTCCCCTAGCGGGAGTGGTCGAGCAGTACTTC	CASSPLAGVVEQYF
-	TRBV7-2	TRBJ1-2	TRBD1	TGTGCCAGCAGCTTACTTACCCGACAGGGCTTCTATGGCTACACCTTC	CASSLLTRQGFYGYTF
once	TRBV5-6	TRBJ2-7	TRBD2	TGTGCCAGCAGCTCCGACCTAGCGGGAACCCACTACGAGCAGTACTTC	CASSSDLAGTHYEQYF
-	TRBV6-6	TRBJ2-2	-	TGTGCCAGCAGTTACTCTGGGGGAAAGTGGTCCGGGGAGCTGTTTTTT	CASSYSGGKWSGELFF
once	TRBV18	TRBJ2-3	TRBD2	TGTGCCAGCTCGGGACTAGCGGGAAACACAGATACGCAGTATTTT	CASSGLAGNTDTQYF
-	TRBV6-4	TRBJ2-3	TRBD2	TGTGCCAGCAGTGACTCTAGCGGGGTTTTGGATACGCAGTATTTT	CASSDSSGVLDTQYF
-	TRBV27	TRBJ2-1	TRBD2	TGTGCCAGCAGTTCTATGACTAGCGGGACCTACAATGAGCAGTTCTTC	CASSSMTSGTYNEQFF
-	TRBV5-1	TRBJ2-5	TRBD1	TGCGCCAGCGAAGGGGGGTTAGAGGGACAGGTTGGGAAGACCCAGTACTTC	CASEGGLEGQVGKTQYF
-	TRBV28	TRBJ1-5	-	TGTGCCAGCAGTTCTCCAGGGAGATTTAGCAATCAGCCCCAGCATTTT	CASSSPGRFSNQPQHF
-	TRBV21-1	TRBJ2-7	-	TGTGCCACCGCCCCAGCCTTCGAGCAGTACTTC	CATAPAFEQYF
-	TRBV6-5	TRBJ2-3	-	TGTGCCAGCAGTCTATGGGGGGCCGATACGCAGTATTTT	CASSLWGADTQYF
once	TRBV28	TRBJ1-5	-	TGTGCCAGCAGTTTACGGGATAGTTGGCCCCAGCATTTT	CASSLRDSWPQHF
once	TRBV7-2	TRBJ2-3	-	TGTGCCAGCAGCCCTGGCTGGGGGGGCACAGATACGCAGTATTTT	CASSPGWGGTDTQYF
-	TRBV7-6	TRBJ2-7	TRBD1	TGTGCCAGCAGCTTAAGGGACAGTGAATCCTACGAGCAGTACTTC	CASSLRDSESYEQYF
-	TRBV7-9	TRBJ2-1	TRBD1	TGTGCCAGCAGTGGGCCTACTGGGACAGATTACAATGAGCAGTTCTTC	CASSGPTGTDYNEQFF